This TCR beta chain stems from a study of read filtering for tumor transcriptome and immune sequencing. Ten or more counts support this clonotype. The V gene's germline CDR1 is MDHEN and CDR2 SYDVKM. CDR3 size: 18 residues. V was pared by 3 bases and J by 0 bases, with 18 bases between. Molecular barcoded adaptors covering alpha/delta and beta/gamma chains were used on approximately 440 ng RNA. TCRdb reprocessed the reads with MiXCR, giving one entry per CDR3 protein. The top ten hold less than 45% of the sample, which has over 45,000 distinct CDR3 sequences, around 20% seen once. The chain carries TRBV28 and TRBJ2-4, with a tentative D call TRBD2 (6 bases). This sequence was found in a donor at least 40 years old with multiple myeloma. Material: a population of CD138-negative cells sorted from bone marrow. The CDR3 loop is CASSFLSFRDLAKNIQYF. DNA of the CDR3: TGTGCCAGCAGTTTTCTGTCCTTCCGGGACTTAGCCAAAAACATTCAGTACTTC.